This TCR beta chain was sequenced for a study of CD8+CD57+ T cells in acquired aplastic anemia. This clonotype was counted ten times or more. CDR3 length: 14 residues. The ends were cut back, 6 bases at V and 0 bases at J, with 9 bases in the middle. Germline V lookup: CDR1 ENHRY, CDR2 SYGVKD. Individuals selected for sequencing had exhibited CD8+CD57+ cell expansion on flow cytometry. The patients all had a severe acquired aplastic anemia diagnosis. Genomic DNA, the template, was used for profiling of the TCR beta VDJ and CDR3. TCRdb processed the reads anew with MiXCR; each CDR3 protein has one entry. The sample records under 200,000 distinct CDR3 sequences, roughly half being singletons.

The sequenced sample was sorted CD4+, CD8+, or CD8+CD57+ T cells (not recorded which) from PBMCs. The chain is built from TRBV10-3 and TRBJ1-3, with D hard to call. The TCR sequence derives from a human donor with aplastic anemia. CDR3 nucleotide sequence: TGTGCCATCAGATCGGACCTCTCTGGAAACACCATATATTTT. Translating it yields CAIRSDLSGNTIYF.